This TCR beta chain comes out of a study of vaccination and CD4 T cells after COVID-19. In this sample, this clonotype turned up a few times. The antigen is undetermined. V gave up 0 bases and J gave up 4 bases; unmatched junction bases: 4. Per the germline V gene, CDR1 is MNHEY and CDR2 is SVGAGI. This CDR3 comprises 16 residues. Treatment noted: roughly 10-day PBMC culture with coronavirus spike peptide pools or control peptides (ViraFEST assay). Gathering of the CD4+ T cells, from the unexposed donor, took place before the COVID-19 pandemic (2011-2018). At the Johns Hopkins FTIC core, DNA taken from cultured CD4+ T cells was sequenced by way of the Oncomine TCR Beta short-read assay. From the PCR reads, TCRdb called clonotypes with MiXCR, one entry per CDR3 protein. The sample carries about 4,600 distinct CDR3 sequences, more than 55% recorded once.

Sequences were obtained from CD4+ T cells from blood, cultured in vitro. V and J are TRBV6-5 and TRBJ2-3; 10 nucleotides line up with TRBD1. This TCR came from a human donor in good health. The CDR3 loop is CASSYSGTGVSDTQYF. In DNA form, the CDR3 reads TGTGCCAGCAGTTACTCCGGGACAGGGGTCTCAGATACGCAGTATTTT.